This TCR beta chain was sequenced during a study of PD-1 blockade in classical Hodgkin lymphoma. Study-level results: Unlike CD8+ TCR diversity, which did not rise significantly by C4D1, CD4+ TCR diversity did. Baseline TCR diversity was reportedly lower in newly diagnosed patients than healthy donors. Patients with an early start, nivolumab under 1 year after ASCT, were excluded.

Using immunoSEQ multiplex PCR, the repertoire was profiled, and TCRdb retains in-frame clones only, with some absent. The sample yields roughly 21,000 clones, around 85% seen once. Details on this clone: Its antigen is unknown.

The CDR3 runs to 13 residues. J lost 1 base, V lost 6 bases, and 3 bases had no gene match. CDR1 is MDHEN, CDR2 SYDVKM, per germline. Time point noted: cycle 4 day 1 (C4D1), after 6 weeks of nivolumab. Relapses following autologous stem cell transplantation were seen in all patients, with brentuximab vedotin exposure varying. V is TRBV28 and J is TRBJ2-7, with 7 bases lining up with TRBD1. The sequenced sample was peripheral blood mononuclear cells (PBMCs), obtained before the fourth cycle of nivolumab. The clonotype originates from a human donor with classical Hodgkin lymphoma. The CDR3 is CASRHRGSYEQYF. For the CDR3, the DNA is TGTGCCAGCAGACACAGGGGTTCCTACGAGCAGTACTTC.